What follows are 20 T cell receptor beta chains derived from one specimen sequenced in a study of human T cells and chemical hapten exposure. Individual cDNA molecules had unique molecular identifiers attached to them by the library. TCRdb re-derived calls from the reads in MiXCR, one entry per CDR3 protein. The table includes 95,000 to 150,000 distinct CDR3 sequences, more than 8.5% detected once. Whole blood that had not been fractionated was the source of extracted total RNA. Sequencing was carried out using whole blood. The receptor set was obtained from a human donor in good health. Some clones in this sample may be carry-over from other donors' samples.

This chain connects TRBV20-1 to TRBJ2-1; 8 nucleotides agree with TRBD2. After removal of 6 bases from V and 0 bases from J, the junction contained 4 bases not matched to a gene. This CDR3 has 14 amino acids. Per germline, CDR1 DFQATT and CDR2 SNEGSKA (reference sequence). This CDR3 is CSATTSASYNEQFF. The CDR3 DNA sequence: TGCAGTGCGACGACTAGCGCCTCCTACAATGAGCAGTTCTTC.

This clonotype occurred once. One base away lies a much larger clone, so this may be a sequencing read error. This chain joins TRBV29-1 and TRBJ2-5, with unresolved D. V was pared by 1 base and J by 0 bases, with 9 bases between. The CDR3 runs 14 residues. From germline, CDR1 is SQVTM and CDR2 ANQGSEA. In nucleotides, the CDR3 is TGCAGCGTTGAAGGCGCGAGGAACCAAGAGACCCAGTACTTC. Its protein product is CSVEGARNQETQYF.

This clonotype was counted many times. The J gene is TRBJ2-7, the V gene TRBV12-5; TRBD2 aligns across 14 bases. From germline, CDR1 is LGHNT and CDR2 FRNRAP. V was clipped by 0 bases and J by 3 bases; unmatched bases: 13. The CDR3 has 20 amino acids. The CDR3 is CASGLVPGGLAGVGYYEQYF. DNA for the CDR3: TGTGCTAGTGGTTTGGTCCCCGGGGGACTAGCGGGAGTGGGGTACTACGAGCAGTACTTC.

The CDR3 nucleotides are TGTGCCAGCAGTTTATTCGAGGGGGGTGAGCAGTTCTTC. Translated, it gives CASSLFEGGEQFF. V usage is TRBV12-3 or TRBV12-4 and J usage is TRBJ2-1, with D tentatively TRBD1 or TRBD2 (6 bases each). This CDR3 is 13 amino acids long. Trimming removed 2 bases at V and 9 bases at J, with 11 bases between.

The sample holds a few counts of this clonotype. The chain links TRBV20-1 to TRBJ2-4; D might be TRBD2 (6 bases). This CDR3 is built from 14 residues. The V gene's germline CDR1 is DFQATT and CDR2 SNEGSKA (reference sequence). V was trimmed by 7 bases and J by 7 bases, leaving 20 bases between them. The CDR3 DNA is TGCAGTGTCCCGGGAGCCACCGATATGAACATTCAGTACTTC. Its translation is CSVPGATDMNIQYF.

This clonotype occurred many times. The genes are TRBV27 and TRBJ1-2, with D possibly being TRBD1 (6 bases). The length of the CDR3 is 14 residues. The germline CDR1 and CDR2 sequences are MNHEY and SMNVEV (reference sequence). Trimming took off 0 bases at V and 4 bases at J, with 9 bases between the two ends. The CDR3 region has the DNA TGTGCCAGCAGTTTATCCAAGGGGGGCTATGGCTACACCTTC. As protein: CASSLSKGGYGYTF.

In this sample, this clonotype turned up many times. The CDR3 sequence is CASSQAGLGAYNEQFF. The CDR3 nucleotides read TGCGCCAGCAGCCAGGCTGGACTAGGCGCCTACAATGAGCAGTTCTTC. This sequence joins TRBV4-1 and TRBJ2-1, with 7 nucleotides matching TRBD2. After removal of 3 bases from V and 2 bases from J, the junction contained 7 bases not matched to a gene. The CDR3 runs 16 residues. Germline V gives CDR1 MGHRA, CDR2 YSYEKL.

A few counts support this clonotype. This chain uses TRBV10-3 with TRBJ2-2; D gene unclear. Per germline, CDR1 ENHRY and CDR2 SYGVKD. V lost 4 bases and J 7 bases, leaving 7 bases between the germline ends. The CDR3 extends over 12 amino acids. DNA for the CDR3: TGTGCCATCAGTGGGACGATCGGGGAGCTGTTTTTT. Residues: CAISGTIGELFF.

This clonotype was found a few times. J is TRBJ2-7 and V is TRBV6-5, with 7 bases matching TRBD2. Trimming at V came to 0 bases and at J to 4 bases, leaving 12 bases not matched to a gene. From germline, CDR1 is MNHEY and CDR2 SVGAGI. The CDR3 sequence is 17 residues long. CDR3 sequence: CASSYSLVGQGGYEQYF. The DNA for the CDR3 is TGTGCCAGCAGTTACTCGCTGGTCGGGCAGGGAGGGTACGAGCAGTACTTC.

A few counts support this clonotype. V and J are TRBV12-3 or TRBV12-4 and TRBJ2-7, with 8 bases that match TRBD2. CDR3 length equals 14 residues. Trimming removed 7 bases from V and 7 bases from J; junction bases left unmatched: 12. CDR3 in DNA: TGTGCCAGCACCCTCGGACTAGCAGCGTCGGAGCAGTACTTC. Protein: CASTLGLAASEQYF.

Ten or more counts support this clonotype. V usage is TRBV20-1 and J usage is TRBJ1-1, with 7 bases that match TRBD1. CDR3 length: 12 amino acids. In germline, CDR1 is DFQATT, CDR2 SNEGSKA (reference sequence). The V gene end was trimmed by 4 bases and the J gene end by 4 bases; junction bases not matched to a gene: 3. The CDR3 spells CSATGQLTEAFF. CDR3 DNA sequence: TGCAGTGCTACGGGACAGCTCACTGAAGCTTTCTTT.

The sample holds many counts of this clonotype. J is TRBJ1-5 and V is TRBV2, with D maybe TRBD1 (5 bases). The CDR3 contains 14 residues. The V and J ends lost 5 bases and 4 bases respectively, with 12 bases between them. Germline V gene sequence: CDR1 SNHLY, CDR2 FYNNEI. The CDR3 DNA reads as TGTGCCAGCAGTCGGGACGGAGTAAATCAGCCCCAGCATTTT. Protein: CASSRDGVNQPQHF.

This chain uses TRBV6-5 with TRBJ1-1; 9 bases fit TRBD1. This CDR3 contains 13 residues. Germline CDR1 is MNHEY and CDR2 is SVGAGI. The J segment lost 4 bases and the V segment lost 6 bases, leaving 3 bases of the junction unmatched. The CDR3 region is CASRGQGTTEAFF. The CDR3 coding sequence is TGTGCCAGCAGAGGACAGGGGACCACTGAAGCTTTCTTT.

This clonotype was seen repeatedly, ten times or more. CDR3 coding DNA: TGTGCCAGCAGTTCAGGGACAGGGGGCGCTGTTGTATCTGGCTACACCTTC. It encodes CASSSGTGGAVVSGYTF. The J gene is TRBJ1-2, the V gene TRBV27; 12 bases fit TRBD1. Trimming removed 4 bases from V and 7 bases from J; junction bases left unmatched: 13. The CDR3 contains 17 residues. Germline CDR1 MNHEY, CDR2 SMNVEV (reference sequence).

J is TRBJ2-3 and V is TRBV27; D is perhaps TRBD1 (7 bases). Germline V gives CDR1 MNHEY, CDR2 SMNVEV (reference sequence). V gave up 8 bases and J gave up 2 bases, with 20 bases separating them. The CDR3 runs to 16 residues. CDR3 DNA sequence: TGTGCCAGCCACCTCAGGGGGGAGACCTTCACAGATACGCAGTATTTT. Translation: CASHLRGETFTDTQYF.

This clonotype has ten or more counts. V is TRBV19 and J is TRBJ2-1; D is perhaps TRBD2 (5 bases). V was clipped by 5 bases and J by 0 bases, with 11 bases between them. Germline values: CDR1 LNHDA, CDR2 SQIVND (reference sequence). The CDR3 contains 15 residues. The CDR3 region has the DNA TGTGCCAGTAGTTCGGACTTCCTCTCCTACAATGAGCAGTTCTTC. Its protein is CASSSDFLSYNEQFF.

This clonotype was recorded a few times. CDR3 coding DNA: TGTGCCAGCAGTTACATGGAGGGGGAAGAGACCCAGTACTTC. Its protein product is CASSYMEGEETQYF. The chain combines TRBV6-5 with TRBJ2-5; perhaps D is TRBD1 or TRBD2 (6 bases each). Germline lookup yields CDR1 MNHEY and CDR2 SVGAGI. This CDR3 has 14 residues. Trimming removed 2 bases at V and 3 bases at J, with 10 bases between.

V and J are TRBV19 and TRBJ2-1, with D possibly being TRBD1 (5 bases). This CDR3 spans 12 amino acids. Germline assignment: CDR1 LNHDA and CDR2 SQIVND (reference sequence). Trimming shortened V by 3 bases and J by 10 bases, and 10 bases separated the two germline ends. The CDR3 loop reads CASSILGEEQFF. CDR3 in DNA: TGTGCCAGTAGTATCTTAGGGGAAGAGCAGTTCTTC. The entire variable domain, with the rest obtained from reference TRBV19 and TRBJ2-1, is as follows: DGGITQSPKYLFRKEGQNVTLSCEQNLNHDAMYWYRQDPGQGLRLIYYSQIVNDFQKGDIAEGYSVSREKKESFPLTVTSAQKNPTAFYLCASSILGEEQFFGPGTRLTVL.

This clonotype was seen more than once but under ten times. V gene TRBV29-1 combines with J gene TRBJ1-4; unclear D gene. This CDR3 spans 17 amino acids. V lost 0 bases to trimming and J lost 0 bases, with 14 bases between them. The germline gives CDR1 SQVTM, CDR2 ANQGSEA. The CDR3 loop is CSVEEGFRGTTNEKLFF. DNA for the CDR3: TGCAGCGTTGAAGAAGGGTTCCGTGGAACAACTAATGAAAAACTGTTTTTT.

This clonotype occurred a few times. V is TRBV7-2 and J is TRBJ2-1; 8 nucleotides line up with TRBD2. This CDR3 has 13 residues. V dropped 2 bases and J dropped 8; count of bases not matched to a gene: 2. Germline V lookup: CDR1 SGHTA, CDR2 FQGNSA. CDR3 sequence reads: CASSLTRGDEQFF. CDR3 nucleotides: TGTGCCAGCAGCTTAACGCGGGGGGATGAGCAGTTCTTC.